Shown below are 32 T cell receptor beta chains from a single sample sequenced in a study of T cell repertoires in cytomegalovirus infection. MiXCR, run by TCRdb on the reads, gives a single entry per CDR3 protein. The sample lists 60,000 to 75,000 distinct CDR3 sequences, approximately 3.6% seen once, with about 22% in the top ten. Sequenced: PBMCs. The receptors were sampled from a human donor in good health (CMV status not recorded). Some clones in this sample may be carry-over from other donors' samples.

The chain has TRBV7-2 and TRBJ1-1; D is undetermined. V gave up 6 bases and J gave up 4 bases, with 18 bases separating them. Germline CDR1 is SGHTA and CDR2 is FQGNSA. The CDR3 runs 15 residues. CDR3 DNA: TGTGCCAGCAGATTTAGGCCCACGGGAATCACTGAAGCTTTCTTT. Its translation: CASRFRPTGITEAFF.

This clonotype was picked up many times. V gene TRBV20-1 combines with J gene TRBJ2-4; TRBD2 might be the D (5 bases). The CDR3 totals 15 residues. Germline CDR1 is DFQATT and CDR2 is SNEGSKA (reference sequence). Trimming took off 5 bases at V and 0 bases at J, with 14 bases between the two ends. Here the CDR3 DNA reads TGCAGTGCTGTACCCCCGAGCGGAGCCAAAAACATTCAGTACTTC. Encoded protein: CSAVPPSGAKNIQYF.

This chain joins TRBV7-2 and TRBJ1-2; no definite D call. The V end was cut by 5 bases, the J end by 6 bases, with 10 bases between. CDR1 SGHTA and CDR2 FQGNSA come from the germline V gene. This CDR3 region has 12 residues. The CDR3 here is CASSPRSHGYTF. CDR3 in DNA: TGTGCCAGCAGCCCGAGGAGCCATGGCTACACCTTC.

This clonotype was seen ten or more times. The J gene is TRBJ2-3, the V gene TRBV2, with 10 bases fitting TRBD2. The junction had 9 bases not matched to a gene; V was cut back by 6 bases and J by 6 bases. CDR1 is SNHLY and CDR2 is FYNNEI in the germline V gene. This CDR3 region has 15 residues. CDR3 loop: CASSEIQTSGDTQYF. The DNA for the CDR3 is TGTGCCAGCAGCGAGATACAGACTAGCGGGGATACGCAGTATTTT.

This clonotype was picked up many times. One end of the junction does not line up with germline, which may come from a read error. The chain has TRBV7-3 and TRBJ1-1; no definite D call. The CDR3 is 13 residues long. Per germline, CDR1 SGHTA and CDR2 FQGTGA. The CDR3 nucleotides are TGTGCCAGCAGCATAACCGAAGTATCTGAAGCTTTCTTT. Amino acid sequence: CASSITEVSEAFF. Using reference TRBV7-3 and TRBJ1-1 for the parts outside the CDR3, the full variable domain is GAGVSQTPSNKVTEKGKYVELRCDPISGHTALYWYRQSLGQGPEFLIYFQGTGAADDSGLPNDRFFAVRPEGSVSTLKIQRTERGDSAVYLCASSITEVSEAFFGQGTRLTVV.

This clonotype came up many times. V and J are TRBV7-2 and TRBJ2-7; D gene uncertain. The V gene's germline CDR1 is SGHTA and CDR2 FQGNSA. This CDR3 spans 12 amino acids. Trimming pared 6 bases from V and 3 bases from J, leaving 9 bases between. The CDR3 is CASSRGFYEQYF. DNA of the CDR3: TGTGCCAGCAGTCGAGGCTTCTACGAGCAGTACTTC.

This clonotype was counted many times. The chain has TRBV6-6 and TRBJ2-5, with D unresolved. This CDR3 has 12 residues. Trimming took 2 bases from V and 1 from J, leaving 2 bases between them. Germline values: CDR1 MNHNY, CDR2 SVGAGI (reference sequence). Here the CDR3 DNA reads TGTGCCAGCAGTTACCCCCAAGAGACCCAGTACTTC. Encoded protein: CASSYPQETQYF.

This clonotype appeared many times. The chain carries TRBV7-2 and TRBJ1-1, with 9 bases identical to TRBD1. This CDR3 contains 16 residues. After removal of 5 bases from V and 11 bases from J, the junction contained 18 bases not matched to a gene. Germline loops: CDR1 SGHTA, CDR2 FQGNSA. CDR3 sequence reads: CASSATGQGGGPRAFF. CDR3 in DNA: TGTGCCAGCAGCGCCACGGGACAGGGCGGTGGTCCGCGGGCTTTCTTT.

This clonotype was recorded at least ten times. The CDR3 DNA sequence: TGTGCCAGCAGCGTAGATGCGGACACAGGTATAGGGAAGCAGTACTTC. It is translated as CASSVDADTGIGKQYF. V is TRBV9 and J is TRBJ2-7; a possible D gene is TRBD1 (5 bases). CDR1 and CDR2 from the germline V gene are SGDLS and YYNGEE. Trimming took 0 bases from V and 8 from J, leaving 21 bases between them. The CDR3 has 16 residues.

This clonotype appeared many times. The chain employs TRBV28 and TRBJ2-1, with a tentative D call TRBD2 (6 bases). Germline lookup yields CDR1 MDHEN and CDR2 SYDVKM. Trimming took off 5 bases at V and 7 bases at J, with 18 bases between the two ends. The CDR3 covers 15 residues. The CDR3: CASSVSGAGRNEQFF. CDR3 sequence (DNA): TGTGCCAGCAGTGTGTCGGGAGCTGGGAGGAATGAGCAGTTCTTC.

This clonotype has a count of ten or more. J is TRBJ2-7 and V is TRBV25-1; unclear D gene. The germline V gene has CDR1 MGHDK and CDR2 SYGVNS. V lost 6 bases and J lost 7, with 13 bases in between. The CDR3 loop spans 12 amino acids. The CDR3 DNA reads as TGTGCCAGCAGCGCCACCCTACGTGAGCAGTACTTC. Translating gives CASSATLREQYF.

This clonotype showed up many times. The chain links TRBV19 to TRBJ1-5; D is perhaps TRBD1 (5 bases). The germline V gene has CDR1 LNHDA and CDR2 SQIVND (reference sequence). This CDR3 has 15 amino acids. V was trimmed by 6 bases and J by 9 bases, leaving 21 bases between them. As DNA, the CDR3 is TGTGCCAGTAGCCCTCAGGGACTGAGAGAGAGGCCCCAGCATTTT. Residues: CASSPQGLRERPQHF.

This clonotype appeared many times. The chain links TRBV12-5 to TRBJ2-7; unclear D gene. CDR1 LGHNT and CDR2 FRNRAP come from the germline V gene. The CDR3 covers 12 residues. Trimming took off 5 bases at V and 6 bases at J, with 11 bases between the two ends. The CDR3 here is CASGPSGVEQYF. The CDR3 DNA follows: TGTGCTAGTGGTCCCTCTGGGGTCGAGCAGTACTTC.

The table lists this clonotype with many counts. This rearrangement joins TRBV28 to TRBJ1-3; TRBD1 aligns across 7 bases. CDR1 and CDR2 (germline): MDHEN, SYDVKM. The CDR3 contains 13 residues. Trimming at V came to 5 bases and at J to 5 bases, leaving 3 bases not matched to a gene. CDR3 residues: CASSPGQRNTIYF. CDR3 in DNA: TGTGCCAGCAGTCCGGGACAGAGAAACACCATATATTTT.

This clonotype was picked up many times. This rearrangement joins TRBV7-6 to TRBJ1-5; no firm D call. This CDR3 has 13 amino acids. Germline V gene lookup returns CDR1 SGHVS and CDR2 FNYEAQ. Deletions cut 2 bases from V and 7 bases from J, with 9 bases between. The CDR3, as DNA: TGTGCCAGCAGCTTAATCCTGGGCCAGCCCCAGCATTTT. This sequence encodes CASSLILGQPQHF.

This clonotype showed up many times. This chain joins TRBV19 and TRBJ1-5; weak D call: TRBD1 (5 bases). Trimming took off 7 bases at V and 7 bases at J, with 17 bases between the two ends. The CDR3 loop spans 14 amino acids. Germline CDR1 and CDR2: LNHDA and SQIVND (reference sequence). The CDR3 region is CASNSMGGGQPQHF. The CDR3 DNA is TGTGCCAGTAACTCAATGGGCGGGGGGCAGCCCCAGCATTTT.

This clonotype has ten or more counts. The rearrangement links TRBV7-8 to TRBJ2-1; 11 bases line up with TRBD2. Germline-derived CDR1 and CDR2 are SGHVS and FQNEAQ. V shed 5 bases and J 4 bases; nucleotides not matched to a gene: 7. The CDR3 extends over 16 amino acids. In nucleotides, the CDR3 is TGTGCCAGCAGCCAAAGACTAGCGGGGTCGTACAATGAGCAGTTCTTC. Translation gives CASSQRLAGSYNEQFF.

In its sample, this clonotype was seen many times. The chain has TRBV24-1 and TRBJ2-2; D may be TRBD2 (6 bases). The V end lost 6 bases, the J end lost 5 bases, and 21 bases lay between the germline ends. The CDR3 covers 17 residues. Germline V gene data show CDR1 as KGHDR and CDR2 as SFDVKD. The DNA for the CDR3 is TGTGCCACCAGTCACCCCCGCAGCACTGGGGGGACCGGGGAGCTGTTTTTT. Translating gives CATSHPRSTGGTGELFF.

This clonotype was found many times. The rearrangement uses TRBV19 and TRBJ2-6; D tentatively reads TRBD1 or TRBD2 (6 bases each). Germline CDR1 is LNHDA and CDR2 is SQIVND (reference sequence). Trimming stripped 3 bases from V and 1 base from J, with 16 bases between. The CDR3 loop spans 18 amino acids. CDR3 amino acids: CASSIRWGAFSGANVLTF. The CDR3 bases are TGTGCCAGTAGTATTAGATGGGGGGCTTTTTCTGGGGCCAACGTCCTGACTTTC.

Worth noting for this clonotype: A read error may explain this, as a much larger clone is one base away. The CDR3 spells CASSQRNTEAFF. CDR3 DNA sequence: TGTGCCAGCAGTCAACGAAACACTGAAGCTTTCTTT. V is TRBV12-3 or TRBV12-4 and J is TRBJ1-1; D is uncertain. Deletions cut 5 bases from V and 2 bases from J, with 6 bases between. The length of the CDR3 is 12 residues.

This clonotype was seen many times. The CDR3 here is CATSRVSEKLFF. CDR3 nucleotides: TGTGCCACCAGCAGGGTATCCGAAAAACTGTTTTTT. The chain recombines TRBV15 with TRBJ1-4, with D unresolved. Germline CDR1 LNHNV, CDR2 YYDKDF (reference sequence). This CDR3 is built from 12 residues. V lost 3 bases and J lost 8, with 7 bases in between.

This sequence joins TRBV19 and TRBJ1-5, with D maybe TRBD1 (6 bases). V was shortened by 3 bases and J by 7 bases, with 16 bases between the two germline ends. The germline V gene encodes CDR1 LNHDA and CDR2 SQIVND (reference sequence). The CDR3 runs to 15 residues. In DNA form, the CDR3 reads TGTGCCAGTAGTATCCAGATACTACAGGGCCAGCCCCAGCATTTT. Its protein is CASSIQILQGQPQHF.

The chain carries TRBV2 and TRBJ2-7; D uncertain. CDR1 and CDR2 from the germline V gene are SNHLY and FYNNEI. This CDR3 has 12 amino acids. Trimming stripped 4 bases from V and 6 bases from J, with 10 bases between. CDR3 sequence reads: CASSADVSEQYF. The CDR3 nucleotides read TGTGCCAGCAGTGCGGACGTAAGCGAGCAGTACTTC. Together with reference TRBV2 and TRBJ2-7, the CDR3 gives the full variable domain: EPEVTQTPSHQVTQMGQEVILRCVPISNHLYFYWYRQILGQKVEFLVSFYNNEISEKSEIFDDQFSVERPDGSNFTLKIRSTKLEDSAMYFCASSADVSEQYFGPGTRLTVT.

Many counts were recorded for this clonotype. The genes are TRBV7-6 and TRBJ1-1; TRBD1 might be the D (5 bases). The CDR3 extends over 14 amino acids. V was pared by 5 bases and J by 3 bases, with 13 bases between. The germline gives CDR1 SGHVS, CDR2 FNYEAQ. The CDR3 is CASSLGLGHTEAFF. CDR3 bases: TGTGCCAGCAGCCTGGGGCTTGGGCACACTGAAGCTTTCTTT.

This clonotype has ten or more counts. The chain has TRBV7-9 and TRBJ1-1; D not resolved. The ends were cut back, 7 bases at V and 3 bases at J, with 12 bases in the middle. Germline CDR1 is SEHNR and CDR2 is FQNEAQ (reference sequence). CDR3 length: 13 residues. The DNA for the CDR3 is TGTGCCAGCACTTTCCGAATGGACACTGAAGCTTTCTTT. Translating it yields CASTFRMDTEAFF. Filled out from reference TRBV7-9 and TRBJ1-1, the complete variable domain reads DTGVSQNPRHKITKRGQNVTFRCDPISEHNRLYWYRQTLGQGPEFLTYFQNEAQLEKSRLLSDRFSAERPKGSFSTLEIQRTEQGDSAMYLCASTFRMDTEAFFGQGTRLTVV.

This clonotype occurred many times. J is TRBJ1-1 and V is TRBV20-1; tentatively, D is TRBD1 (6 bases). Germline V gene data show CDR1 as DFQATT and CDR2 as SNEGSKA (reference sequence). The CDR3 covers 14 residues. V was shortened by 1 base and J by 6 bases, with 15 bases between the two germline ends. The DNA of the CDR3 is TGCAGTGCTAGAGCAGCTTCCGAGGGGGCTGAAGCTTTCTTT. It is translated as CSARAASEGAEAFF.

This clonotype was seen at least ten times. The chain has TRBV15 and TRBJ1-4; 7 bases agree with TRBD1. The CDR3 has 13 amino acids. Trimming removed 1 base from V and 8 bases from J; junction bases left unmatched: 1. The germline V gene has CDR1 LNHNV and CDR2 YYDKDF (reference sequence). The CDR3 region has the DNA TGTGCCACCAGCAGAGGCAGGGGGGAAAAACTGTTTTTT. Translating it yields CATSRGRGEKLFF.

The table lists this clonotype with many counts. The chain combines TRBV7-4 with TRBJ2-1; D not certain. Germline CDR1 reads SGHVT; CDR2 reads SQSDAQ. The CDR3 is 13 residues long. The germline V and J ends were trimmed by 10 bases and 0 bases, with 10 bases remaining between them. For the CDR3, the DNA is TGTGCCATGTGGATTCCCTCCTACAATGAGCAGTTCTTC. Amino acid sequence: CAMWIPSYNEQFF.

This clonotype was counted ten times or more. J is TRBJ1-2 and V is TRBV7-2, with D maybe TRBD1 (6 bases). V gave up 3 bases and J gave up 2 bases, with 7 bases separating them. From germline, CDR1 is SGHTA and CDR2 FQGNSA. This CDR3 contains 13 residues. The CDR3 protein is CASSLGGNYGYTF. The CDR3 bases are TGTGCCAGCAGCTTGGGGGGCAACTATGGCTACACCTTC.

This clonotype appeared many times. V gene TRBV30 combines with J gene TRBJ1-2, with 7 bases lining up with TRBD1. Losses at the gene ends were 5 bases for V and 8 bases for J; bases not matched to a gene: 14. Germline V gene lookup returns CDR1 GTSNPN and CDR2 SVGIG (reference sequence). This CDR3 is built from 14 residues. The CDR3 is CAWDHFRTGWGYTF. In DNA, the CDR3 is TGTGCCTGGGACCACTTCAGGACAGGATGGGGCTACACCTTC.

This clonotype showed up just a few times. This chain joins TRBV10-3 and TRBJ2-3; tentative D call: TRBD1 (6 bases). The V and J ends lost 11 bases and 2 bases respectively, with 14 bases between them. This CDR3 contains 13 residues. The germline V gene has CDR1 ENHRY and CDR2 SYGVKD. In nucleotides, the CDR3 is TGTGCCGCTGCTAGGGGGATCACAGATACGCAGTATTTT. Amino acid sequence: CAAARGITDTQYF.

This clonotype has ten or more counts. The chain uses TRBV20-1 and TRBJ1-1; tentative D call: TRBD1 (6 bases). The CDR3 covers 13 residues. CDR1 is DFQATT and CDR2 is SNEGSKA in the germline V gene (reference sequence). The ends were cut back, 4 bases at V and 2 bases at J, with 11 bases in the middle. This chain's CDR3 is CSATRDTNTEAFF. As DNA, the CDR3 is TGCAGTGCTACCCGGGACACAAACACTGAAGCTTTCTTT.